This paragraph covers one TCR beta chain sequence. Its antigen is undetermined. Terminally differentiated effector memory CD45RA+ cells were left out of the naive CD8 fraction, which was CD45RO-negative and positively selected for CCR7. This sample is part of a study of shared clonotypes between healthy human individuals. Every subset had its genomic DNA shared out evenly among several immunoSEQ plates. The method was immunoSEQ multiplex PCR; TCRdb's version includes in-frame clones alone and lacks a portion of them. Of about 2.1 million clones detected, around 95% appear once; the ten largest clones hold roughly 1.7%. CDR1 and CDR2 (germline): SEHNR, FQNEAQ (reference sequence). V lost 6 bases and J lost 2; bases outside the gene matches: 6. The CDR3 sequence is 15 residues long. Study findings and constraints: Generally, naive subsets came out with larger estimated richness than memory subsets. The small donor group covered limited genetic and exposure diversity.

This clonotype was sampled from a man between 18 and 29 years old in good health. Some clones in this sample may be carry-over from other donors' samples. The sequencing sample was made of naive CD8+ T cells from PBMCs. The rearrangement links TRBV7-9 to TRBJ2-2; 7 positions agree with TRBD2. The CDR3 is CASRPGTNNTGELFF. Written as DNA, the CDR3 is TGTGCCAGCAGGCCCGGGACTAACAACACCGGGGAGCTGTTTTTT.